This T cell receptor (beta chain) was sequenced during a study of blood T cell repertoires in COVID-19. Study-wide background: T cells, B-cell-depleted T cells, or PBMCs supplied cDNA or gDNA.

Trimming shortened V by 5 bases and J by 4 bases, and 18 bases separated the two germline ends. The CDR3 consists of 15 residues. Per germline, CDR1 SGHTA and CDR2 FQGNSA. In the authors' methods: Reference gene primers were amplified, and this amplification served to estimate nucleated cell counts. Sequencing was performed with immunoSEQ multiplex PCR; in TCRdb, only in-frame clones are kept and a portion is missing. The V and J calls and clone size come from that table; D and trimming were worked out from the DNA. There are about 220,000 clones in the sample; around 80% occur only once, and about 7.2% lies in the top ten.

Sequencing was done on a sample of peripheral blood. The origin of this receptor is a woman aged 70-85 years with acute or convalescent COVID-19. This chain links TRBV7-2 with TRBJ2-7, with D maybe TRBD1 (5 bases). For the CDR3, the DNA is TGTGCCAGCAGCACCCGAACCAACGCAGGGTACGAGCAGTACTTC. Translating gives CASSTRTNAGYEQYF. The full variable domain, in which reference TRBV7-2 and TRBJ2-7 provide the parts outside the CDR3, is GAGVSQSPSNKVTEKGKDVELRCDPISGHTALYWYRQSLGQGLEFLIYFQGNSAPDKSGLPSDRFSAERTGGSVSTLTIQRTQQEDSAVYLCASSTRTNAGYEQYFGPGTRLTVT.